This is a list of T cell receptor beta chains from one sample in a study of T cells in Graves' hyperthyroidism and ophthalmopathy. Using its own MiXCR run on the multiplex PCR reads, TCRdb lists one record per CDR3 protein. The sample has about 270,000 distinct CDR3 sequences, around 15% seen once. Sequenced input: blood. These receptor sequences come from a woman between 45 and 65 years old with Graves' hyperthyroidism that later progressed to Graves' ophthalmopathy. The CDR3 runs from the conserved cysteine through the conserved F or W. A D gene is named only where the DNA matches it firmly. Expanded clones are given a class, and other clones once, few, many or no size at all.

size	V	J	D	DNA	CDR3
many	TRBV28	TRBJ2-3	TRBD1	TGTGCCAGCAGTAGGGACAGGCGGGGTCTCAAGGCAGATACGCAGTATTTT	CASSRDRRGLKADTQYF
many	TRBV11-2	TRBJ1-3	NA	TGTGCCAGCAGCTCGGACGGCGGCTCTGGAAACACCATATATTTT	CASSSDGGSGNTIYF
NA	TRBV19	TRBJ2-1	NA	TGTGCCAGTGGTCAGGGGTCTCTCTCTTACAATGAGCAGTTCTTC	CASGQGSLSYNEQFF
many	TRBV24-1	TRBJ1-2	NA	TGTGCCACCAGTGATAGCGGATATGGCTACACCTTC	CATSDSGYGYTF
few	TRBV24-1	TRBJ2-1	NA	TGTGCCACCAGTGATTTGGGGCGGGCCAACTCCTACAATGAGCAGTTCTTC	CATSDLGRANSYNEQFF
few	TRBV20-1	TRBJ1-1	TRBD1	TGCAGTGCATATTCCGGGACAGGGAACACTGAAGCTTTCTTT	CSAYSGTGNTEAFF
NA	TRBV14	TRBJ2-1	NA	TGTGCCAGCAGCCAAGTCGTATTAGGGTACAATGAGCAGTTCTTC	CASSQVVLGYNEQFF
many	TRBV27	TRBJ2-1	NA	TGTGCCGTCCTTCGGGGGTCGAACGAGCAGTTCTTC	CAVLRGSNEQFF
NA	TRBV19	TRBJ2-1	NA	TGTGCCAGTAGTATAGACGCGACCCGGCCCATCTACAATGAGCAGTTCTTC	CASSIDATRPIYNEQFF
NA	TRBV7-8	TRBJ1-3	NA	TGTGCCAGCAGCTTATGGTGGGGGAGCTCTGGAAACACCATATATTTT	CASSLWWGSSGNTIYF
NA	TRBV28	TRBJ2-7	TRBD1	TGTGCCAGCAGTTCAAAGGACAGGGAAAGGGGGTTTGGGTACGAGCAGTACTTC	CASSSKDRERGFGYEQYF
few	TRBV10-3	TRBJ1-1	NA	TGTGCCATCAGTGGTGTTCTGAACACTGAAGCTTTCTTT	CAISGVLNTEAFF
many	TRBV28	TRBJ1-5	NA	TGTGCCAGCAAGGAAAGGGGATCTAATCAGCCCCAGCATTTT	CASKERGSNQPQHF
many	TRBV12-3/TRBV12-4	TRBJ2-3	NA	TGTGCCAGCAGTTTTTATAGCGGCTCCACAGATACGCAGTATTTT	CASSFYSGSTDTQYF
many	TRBV12-3/TRBV12-4	TRBJ2-1	NA	TGTGCCAGCAGTTTCGTCATCAATGAGCAGTTCTTC	CASSFVINEQFF
NA	TRBV3-1	TRBJ2-3	TRBD2	TGTGCCAGCAGCCAAGAACTAGCGGGAGGAGCAGATACGCAGTATTTT	CASSQELAGGADTQYF
NA	TRBV30	TRBJ2-7	NA	TGTGCCTGGGTACCCAGAGGAGCGGCTGACTACGAGCAGTACTTC	CAWVPRGAADYEQYF
few	TRBV29-1	TRBJ2-7	NA	TGCAGCGTATGGGGGCCGTACTACGAGCAGTACTTC	CSVWGPYYEQYF
NA	TRBV25-1	TRBJ2-2	TRBD1	TGTGCCAGCAGTATAGGTACAGGGGTAAACACCGGGGAGCTGTTTTTT	CASSIGTGVNTGELFF
NA	TRBV29-1	TRBJ2-3	NA	TGCAGCGTTAAATTCTACACAGATACGCAGTATTTT	CSVKFYTDTQYF
few	TRBV15	TRBJ1-4	TRBD1	TGTGCCACCAGCAGACTCCAGGGGGCGACAAGGGAAAAACTGTTTTTT	CATSRLQGATREKLFF
NA	TRBV7-2	TRBJ2-1	NA	TGTGCCAGCAGCCCCCCAGCGAGTTACAATGAGCAGTTCTTC	CASSPPASYNEQFF
many	TRBV7-9	TRBJ2-6	NA	TGTGCCAGCAGCTCGACAGGGGCCAACGTCCTGACTTTC	CASSSTGANVLTF
few	TRBV5-5	TRBJ2-2	NA	TGTGCCAGCAGCTTAACGGCAGGAGCCAACACCGGGGAGCTGTTTTTT	CASSLTAGANTGELFF
many	TRBV15	TRBJ1-3	NA	TGTGCCACCAGCAGAGATAGGACAGTTGGAAACACCATATATTTT	CATSRDRTVGNTIYF
NA	TRBV6-1	TRBJ1-5	NA	TGTGCCAGCAGTGGTAGGGACAATAGCAATCAGCCCCAGCGTTTT	CASSGRDNSNQPQRF
many	TRBV10-2	TRBJ1-5	TRBD1	TGCGCCAGCAGGGGACAGGGCGCAACTCAGCCCCAGCATTTT	CASRGQGATQPQHF
many	TRBV24-1	TRBJ2-2	NA	TGTGCCACCAGTGATTTGCTAGGAACCGGGGAGCTGTTTTTT	CATSDLLGTGELFF
many	TRBV20-1	TRBJ2-1	NA	TGCAGTGCTAGAGATTTGGACCGCGCGTACAATGAGCAGTTCTTC	CSARDLDRAYNEQFF
NA	TRBV20-1	TRBJ1-2	TRBD1	TGCAGTGCTAGGCCCTACAGGGGAGGTGGCTACACCTTC	CSARPYRGGGYTF
few	TRBV6-1	TRBJ1-4	NA	TGTGCCAGCAGTTACCGACAGGCAATGAATGAAAAACTGTTTTTT	CASSYRQAMNEKLFF
many	TRBV30	TRBJ1-5	NA	TGTGCCTGGAGTGTTGGTAGCAATCAGCCCCAGCATTTT	CAWSVGSNQPQHF
many	TRBV3-1	TRBJ2-1	NA	TGTGCCAGCAGCCCCGAGGATGGCCCCTCCTACAATGAGCAGTTCTTC	CASSPEDGPSYNEQFF
few	TRBV6-1	TRBJ2-5	NA	TGTGCCAGCGTCAGACAGGCCCAAGGGACCCAGTACTTC	CASVRQAQGTQYF
many	TRBV18	TRBJ2-1	NA	TGTGCCAGCTCCCTCCGGGGGCAGTTCTTC	CASSLRGQFF
few	TRBV10-2	TRBJ2-7	NA	TGCGCCAGCAGTGAGACGGGATTGGGCTCCTACGAGCAGTACTTC	CASSETGLGSYEQYF
many	TRBV27	TRBJ1-5	NA	TGTGCCAGCAGTTTAGGGGGGAACAGACATCGTCGGCATTTT	CASSLGGNRHRRHF
many	TRBV20-1	TRBJ2-7	TRBD1	TGCAGTGCACTCACTTTCCCGGGACAGGGGGCCTACGAGCAGTACTTC	CSALTFPGQGAYEQYF
NA	TRBV5-6	TRBJ2-1	TRBD1	TGTGCCAGCAGCTTGATTACAGGGGACTACAATGAGCAGTTCTTC	CASSLITGDYNEQFF
many	TRBV20-1	TRBJ1-5	TRBD1	TGCAGTGCCCAGACCTCCCGGGACAGAAATCAGCCCCAGCATTTT	CSAQTSRDRNQPQHF
many	TRBV11-3	TRBJ2-3	NA	TGTGCCAGCAGCTTAGGTATCCAGGGCTGGGCAGATACGCAGTATTTT	CASSLGIQGWADTQYF
many	TRBV18	TRBJ2-7	NA	TGTGCCAGCTCACAACCCTCTTTTGGACGATACGAGCAGTACTTC	CASSQPSFGRYEQYF
many	TRBV12-3/TRBV12-4	TRBJ1-6	NA	TGTGCCAGCAGTTTTTCGATGTCTTCACCCCTCCACTTT	CASSFSMSSPLHF
many	TRBV10-3	TRBJ2-1	NA	TGTGCCATCAGTGAGTCCAGCGGTTTTACCAATGAGCAGTTCTTC	CAISESSGFTNEQFF
many	TRBV5-1	TRBJ1-5	NA	TGCGCCAGCAGCTTGCCCGTTATAGGGTACAATAGCAATCAGCCCCAGCATTTT	CASSLPVIGYNSNQPQHF
few	TRBV29-1	TRBJ1-1	TRBD1	TGCAGCGTTGGTTGGGACAGGTCGGGCTCTGAAGCTTTCTTT	CSVGWDRSGSEAFF
NA	TRBV9	TRBJ1-2	NA	TGTGCCAGCAGCGTGTCAGGGAGGGATAACTATGGCTACACCTTC	CASSVSGRDNYGYTF
many	TRBV18	TRBJ1-4	NA	TGTGCCAGCTCACTTGGGTTCAATGAAAAACTGTTTTTT	CASSLGFNEKLFF
NA	TRBV28	TRBJ1-3	NA	TGTGCCAGCAGCTCGAGGGCAGGGCCCTCTGGAAACACCATATATTTT	CASSSRAGPSGNTIYF
many	TRBV27	TRBJ1-1	NA	TGTGCCAGCAGTTTTTCCCGGTTAGGGACTGAAGCTTTCTTT	CASSFSRLGTEAFF
NA	TRBV6-6	TRBJ2-5	TRBD2	TGTGCCAGCAGTTACTCGACTAGCGGGCCCCAAGAGACCCAGTACTTC	CASSYSTSGPQETQYF
few	TRBV29-1	TRBJ2-1	NA	TGCAGCGTTGATGTCGACAGCCTTTACAATGAGCAGTTCTTC	CSVDVDSLYNEQFF
NA	TRBV29-1	TRBJ1-3	NA	TGCAGCGGATTCGGGGGCCTCTCTGGAAACACCATATATTTT	CSGFGGLSGNTIYF
many	TRBV20-1	TRBJ2-2	TRBD2	TGCAGTGCTAGAGTCCTAGCGGGCGCGACCGGGGAGCTGTTTTTT	CSARVLAGATGELFF
many	TRBV27	TRBJ2-1	NA	TGTGCCAGCAGTTCTTACACGACCCATCCGTCTACTGTCGGTGAGCAGTTCTTC	CASSSYTTHPSTVGEQFF